A single sample gave rise to the 31 T cell receptor beta chains below, sequenced in a study of cytomegalovirus exposure and HLA in healthy donors. The primer mix had 60 Vbeta and 13 Jbeta primers. Measured with immunoSEQ multiplex PCR; TCRdb has only the in-frame clones, and not every one. The sample includes approximately 110,000 clones, around 84% of them seen just once. Material for sequencing was PBMCs. The receptor set was obtained from a young man in good health and CMV-seropositive.

The V call is TRBV5-1, the J call TRBJ1-1; possibly TRBD1 for D (5 bases). This CDR3 contains 16 residues. Looked up from germline, CDR1 is SGHRS and CDR2 is YFSETQ. With 0 bases removed from V and 4 bases from J, the gap between germline ends came to 16 bases. CDR3 loop: CASSLVPLGGSTEAFF. The CDR3, as DNA: TGCGCCAGCAGCTTGGTACCCCTCGGGGGATCCACTGAAGCTTTCTTT.

The table lists this clone with a count of one. The chain uses TRBV11-1 and TRBJ2-5; 8 bases match TRBD1. The CDR3 length is 15 residues. Per the germline V gene, CDR1 is SGHAT and CDR2 is FQDESV (reference sequence). V lost 8 bases, J lost 1 base, and 9 bases stayed unmatched. The CDR3 region has the DNA TGTGCCAGCGATGACCCGGGACAGGCCCAAGAGACCCAGTACTTC. Translating gives CASDDPGQAQETQYF.

The rearrangement uses TRBV19 and TRBJ2-1; 7 nucleotides match TRBD2. The germline V gene encodes CDR1 LNHDA and CDR2 SQIVND (reference sequence). J gave up 8 bases and V 4 bases, and 8 bases lay outside the gene matches. This CDR3 is 14 amino acids long. The CDR3 reads CASSSGRAIHEQFF. CDR3 coding DNA: TGTGCCAGTAGTAGTGGGAGGGCCATCCATGAGCAGTTCTTC. Combining the CDR3 with reference TRBV19 and TRBJ2-1 gives the whole variable domain DGGITQSPKYLFRKEGQNVTLSCEQNLNHDAMYWYRQDPGQGLRLIYYSQIVNDFQKGDIAEGYSVSREKKESFPLTVTSAQKNPTAFYLCASSSGRAIHEQFFGPGTRLTVL.

The chain carries TRBV2 and TRBJ2-5; 8 bases match TRBD2. There are 16 residues in the CDR3. V shed 7 bases, J shed 3 bases, and the junction held 13 bases outside the gene matches. CDR1 is SNHLY and CDR2 is FYNNEI in the germline V gene. CDR3 in amino acids: CASTSPGGGSKETQYF. CDR3 sequence (DNA): TGTGCCAGCACCTCCCCGGGAGGGGGGTCCAAAGAGACCCAGTACTTC.

The chain combines TRBV7-9 with TRBJ2-1; the D gene is possibly TRBD2 (6 bases). CDR3 length equals 17 residues. The V end was cut by 2 bases, the J end by 6 bases, with 20 bases between. The germline CDR1 and CDR2 sequences are SEHNR and FQNEAQ (reference sequence). The CDR3 protein is CASSLRWKTGVGNEQFF. The DNA for the CDR3 is TGTGCCAGCAGCTTAAGATGGAAAACGGGAGTTGGCAATGAGCAGTTCTTC.

A word on this clone: One end of the junction is discordant with germline, which a read error may explain. V and J are TRBV7-9 and TRBJ1-6, with D possibly being TRBD1 (6 bases). The CDR3 is 14 amino acids. The germline gives CDR1 SEHNR, CDR2 FQNEAQ (reference sequence). CDR3 DNA sequence: TGTTCCAGCAGCACGGACAGTCAGAATTCACCCCTCCACTTT. The encoded protein is CSSSTDSQNSPLHF.

The rearrangement links TRBV6-1 to TRBJ2-4, with 8 bases matching TRBD1. In germline, CDR1 is MNHNS, CDR2 SASEGT. This CDR3 is 17 amino acids long. V lost 1 base to trimming and J lost 5 bases; unmatched junction nucleotides: 10. CDR3 residues: CASSEEDPGRGQNIQYF. The CDR3 DNA is TGTGCCAGCAGTGAAGAAGATCCAGGCAGGGGGCAAAACATTCAGTACTTC.

V and J are TRBV11-3 and TRBJ2-1, with D unresolved. This CDR3 is 15 amino acids long. In germline, CDR1 is SGHNT, CDR2 YENEEA. Trimming took 3 bases from V and 0 from J, leaving 9 bases between them. The CDR3 nucleotides are TGTGCCAGCAGCTTTGTAGCTGGCTCCTACAATGAGCAGTTCTTC. Its protein is CASSFVAGSYNEQFF.

This chain connects TRBV5-1 to TRBJ1-1; D unresolved. CDR1 and CDR2 (germline): SGHRS, YFSETQ. The CDR3 extends over 13 amino acids. Deletions cut 2 bases from V and 5 bases from J, with 10 bases between. In DNA form, the CDR3 reads TGCGCCAGCAGCTTCTCCCCGGGTACTGAAGCTTTCTTT. Encoded protein: CASSFSPGTEAFF.

The chain has TRBV5-1 and TRBJ1-2; perhaps TRBD1 as D (5 bases). Trimming stripped 7 bases from V and 8 bases from J, with 24 bases between. CDR1 SGHRS and CDR2 YFSETQ come from the germline V gene. CDR3 length: 15 amino acids. CDR3 in DNA: TGCGCCAGCGGCTCCGGGAGGGACGGCCTCGACGGCTACACCTTC. Translated: CASGSGRDGLDGYTF.

Written as DNA, the CDR3 is TGTGCCAGCAGCGGACGATTCGACAGGGCCCTCTACGAGCAGTACTTC. This translates into CASSGRFDRALYEQYF. The chain joins TRBV9 to TRBJ2-7, with TRBD1 matching over 7 bases. CDR3 length: 16 residues. J gave up 3 bases and V 3 bases, and 12 bases lay outside the gene matches. Germline-derived CDR1 and CDR2 are SGDLS and YYNGEE.

The chain employs TRBV28 and TRBJ1-5; D not certain. Germline CDR1 is MDHEN and CDR2 is SYDVKM. Trimming took off 4 bases at V and 1 base at J, with 14 bases between the two ends. The CDR3 length is 16 residues. The CDR3 spells CASSWAKAYSNQPQHF. In nucleotides, the CDR3 is TGTGCCAGCAGTTGGGCCAAAGCTTACAGCAATCAGCCCCAGCATTTT.

This sequence joins TRBV7-9 and TRBJ2-1, with D possibly matching TRBD2 (5 bases). V lost 7 bases to trimming and J lost 5 bases, with 12 bases between them. The CDR3 loop spans 13 amino acids. Germline V gene lookup returns CDR1 SEHNR and CDR2 FQNEAQ (reference sequence). The CDR3 region is CASTPRADNEQFF. The CDR3 region has the DNA TGTGCCAGCACCCCTCGAGCGGACAATGAGCAGTTCTTC. Full variable domain (missing parts from reference TRBV7-9 and TRBJ2-1): DTGVSQNPRHKITKRGQNVTFRCDPISEHNRLYWYRQTLGQGPEFLTYFQNEAQLEKSRLLSDRFSAERPKGSFSTLEIQRTEQGDSAMYLCASTPRADNEQFFGPGTRLTVL.

The rearrangement joins TRBV7-2 to TRBJ1-4, with D perhaps TRBD1 (6 bases). The ends were cut back, 2 bases at V and 6 bases at J, with 13 bases in the middle. The CDR3 spans 15 residues. Germline CDR1 reads SGHTA; CDR2 reads FQGNSA. The CDR3 region is CASSLMGAKDEKLFF. DNA for the CDR3: TGTGCCAGCAGCTTAATGGGGGCTAAGGATGAAAAACTGTTTTTT.

The rearrangement links TRBV5-6 to TRBJ2-1; TRBD2 might be the D (6 bases). The CDR3 is 16 residues long. CDR1 and CDR2 (germline): SGHDT, YYEEEE. V was pared by 3 bases and J by 0 bases, with 13 bases between. Written as DNA, the CDR3 is TGTGCCAGCAGCTGGGGACTTGAAAGCTCCTACAATGAGCAGTTCTTC. Translated: CASSWGLESSYNEQFF. The whole variable domain, remainder taken from reference TRBV5-6 and TRBJ2-1, is DAGVTQSPTHLIKTRGQQVTLRCSPKSGHDTVSWYQQALGQGPQFIFQYYEEEERQRGNFPDRFSGHQFPNYSSELNVNALLLGDSALYLCASSWGLESSYNEQFFGPGTRLTVL.

The chain is built from TRBV9 and TRBJ2-7; tentatively, D is TRBD1 (5 bases). The CDR3 is 13 residues long. Germline CDR1 is SGDLS and CDR2 is YYNGEE. V was pared by 0 bases and J by 13 bases, with 17 bases between. CDR3 loop: CASSVGVWGLQYV. DNA of the CDR3: TGTGCCAGCAGCGTAGGCGTATGGGGCCTACAATACGTC.

The chain has TRBV2 and TRBJ1-5; 7 bases agree with TRBD1. CDR1 is SNHLY, CDR2 FYNNEI, per germline. The CDR3 consists of 14 residues. The V segment lost 6 bases and the J segment 3 bases; nucleotides outside the gene matches: 5. CDR3 nucleotide sequence: TGTGCCAGCAGCTGGACAGGCTACAATCAGCCCCAGCATTTT. Translation: CASSWTGYNQPQHF.

This clone came up a few times. The V gene is TRBV2, the J gene TRBJ1-1; 7 positions agree with TRBD1. The CDR3 consists of 13 residues. Losses at the gene ends were 10 bases for V and 4 bases for J; bases not matched to a gene: 9. Germline assignment: CDR1 SNHLY and CDR2 FYNNEI. The CDR3 is CATALDRATEAFF. CDR3 DNA: TGTGCCACCGCCCTCGACAGGGCCACTGAAGCTTTCTTT.

This chain links TRBV10-2 with TRBJ1-5; possibly TRBD1 for D (5 bases). Germline CDR1 is WSHSY and CDR2 is SAAADI. Trimming took off 3 bases at V and 1 base at J, with 16 bases between the two ends. This CDR3 comprises 17 residues. CDR3 sequence (DNA): TGCGCCAGCAGTGACAGGGATGGTGCTATCAGCAATCAGCCCCAGCATTTT. Protein: CASSDRDGAISNQPQHF.

The V call is TRBV7-8, the J call TRBJ2-3; 12 positions agree with TRBD2. Trimming took 5 bases from V and 2 from J; bases not matched to a gene: 8. This CDR3 region has 17 residues. Germline V gene sequence: CDR1 SGHVS, CDR2 FQNEAQ. The chain's CDR3 is CASSAGPSGRATDTQYF. CDR3 DNA sequence: TGTGCCAGCAGCGCGGGTCCTAGCGGGAGGGCCACAGATACGCAGTATTTT. Filled out from reference TRBV7-8 and TRBJ2-3, the complete variable domain reads GAGVSQSPRYKVAKRGQDVALRCDPISGHVSLFWYQQALGQGPEFLTYFQNEAQLDKSGLPSDRFFAERPEGSVSTLKIQRTQQEDSAVYLCASSAGPSGRATDTQYFGPGTRLTVL.

The chain couples TRBV20-1 to TRBJ1-2; TRBD1 might be the D (6 bases). In germline, CDR1 is DFQATT, CDR2 SNEGSKA (reference sequence). The CDR3 runs 11 residues. V lost 5 bases and J 8 bases, leaving 12 bases between the germline ends. The CDR3 DNA sequence: TGCAGTGCTGCGCACAGGGAGGGCTACACCTTC. Its protein is CSAAHREGYTF.

This clone turned up a few times. The chain uses TRBV7-2 and TRBJ2-7; TRBD2 aligns across 13 bases. Trimming cost V 5 bases and J 3 bases; bases outside gene matches: 4. Germline lookup yields CDR1 SGHTA and CDR2 FQGNSA. CDR3 size: 15 residues. In DNA form, the CDR3 reads TGTGCCAGCAGCCGAACTAGCGGGGGGGTCTACGAGCAGTACTTC. Translating gives CASSRTSGGVYEQYF.

The rearrangement joins TRBV6-5 to TRBJ1-3; D is uncertain. The V gene's germline CDR1 is MNHEY and CDR2 SVGAGI. There are 13 residues in the CDR3. Between the trimmed V and J ends, which lost 8 bases and 2 bases, there was a span of 10 bases. CDR3 nucleotide sequence: TGTGCCAGCTTCCGAGGGCCTGGAAACACCATATATTTT. It encodes CASFRGPGNTIYF.

As concerns this clone: The sample has other DNA sequences that encode this CDR3 too. The chain employs TRBV7-9 and TRBJ2-6; a possible D gene is TRBD2 (5 bases). V was trimmed by 5 bases and J by 11 bases, leaving 19 bases between them. The germline CDR1 and CDR2 sequences are SEHNR and FQNEAQ (reference sequence). CDR3 length equals 15 residues. The CDR3 coding sequence is TGTGCCAGCAGCCGGAGGCAGGCCAGCCGGGACGTCCTGACTTTC. Encoded protein: CASSRRQASRDVLTF.

The chain couples TRBV4-2 to TRBJ2-5; D is possibly TRBD2 (5 bases). The CDR3 covers 16 residues. The V end was cut by 1 base, the J end by 1 base, with 13 bases between. The germline V gene has CDR1 LGHNA and CDR2 YNFKEQ. The CDR3 sequence: CASSQVLAGLQETQYF. The CDR3 DNA follows: TGTGCCAGCAGCCAAGTCCTTGCGGGCCTCCAAGAGACCCAGTACTTC.

The V call is TRBV11-2, the J call TRBJ1-2; D may be TRBD1 (5 bases). Trimming left V 3 bases short and J 4 bases short, with 12 bases between. Germline-derived CDR1 and CDR2 are SGHAT and FQNNGV. This CDR3 spans 14 amino acids. CDR3 residues: CASSFGGEAYGYTF. CDR3 in DNA: TGTGCCAGCAGCTTTGGGGGGGAGGCCTATGGCTACACCTTC.

The chain combines TRBV30 with TRBJ1-1; D not resolved. The CDR3 is 12 amino acids. The V end was cut by 4 bases, the J end by 4 bases, with 10 bases between. Germline CDR1 GTSNPN, CDR2 SVGIG (reference sequence). The CDR3 is CAWNSGSTEAFF. In DNA, the CDR3 is TGTGCCTGGAATTCGGGATCCACTGAAGCTTTCTTT.

This clone was detected a few times. The rearrangement uses TRBV2 and TRBJ1-5; D not certain. CDR1 is SNHLY and CDR2 is FYNNEI in the germline V gene. V was trimmed by 3 bases and J by 9 bases, leaving 12 bases between them. The CDR3 contains 13 residues. In DNA, the CDR3 is TGTGCCAGCAGTGAGGGAGTGGTTTTGCCCCAGCATTTT. Its translation is CASSEGVVLPQHF.

The chain links TRBV4-1 to TRBJ1-1, with 9 nucleotides matching TRBD1. The CDR3 runs to 17 residues. With 3 bases clipped from V and 5 bases from J, the junction kept 13 bases outside the gene matches. Germline V lookup: CDR1 MGHRA, CDR2 YSYEKL. Written as DNA, the CDR3 is TGCGCCAGCAGCCAGGGTGGGCCGTGGACAGGGGAAACTGAAGCTTTCTTT. Protein sequence: CASSQGGPWTGETEAFF.

V gene TRBV20-1 combines with J gene TRBJ2-1; unclear D gene. This CDR3 has 11 residues. Germline V gene sequence: CDR1 DFQATT, CDR2 SNEGSKA (reference sequence). V lost 3 bases, J lost 10 bases, and 10 bases lay in between. The CDR3 here is CSARLVGEQFF. In nucleotides, the CDR3 is TGCAGTGCTAGGCTAGTTGGGGAGCAGTTCTTC.

J is TRBJ2-2 and V is TRBV19; a possible D gene is TRBD2 (6 bases). The CDR3 is 15 amino acids. Looked up from germline, CDR1 is LNHDA and CDR2 is SQIVND (reference sequence). The V end was cut by 3 bases, the J end by 0 bases, with 8 bases between. The CDR3 protein is CASSIGGTNTGELFF. The CDR3 DNA is TGTGCCAGTAGTATCGGCGGGACGAACACCGGGGAGCTGTTTTTT. The full variable domain, in which reference TRBV19 and TRBJ2-2 provide the parts outside the CDR3, is DGGITQSPKYLFRKEGQNVTLSCEQNLNHDAMYWYRQDPGQGLRLIYYSQIVNDFQKGDIAEGYSVSREKKESFPLTVTSAQKNPTAFYLCASSIGGTNTGELFFGEGSRLTVL.